The next 13 T cell receptor beta chains were all read from a single sample in a study of blood T cells in healthy people across ages. The use of a sample-barcoded 5' primer and a J-beta primer mix characterized a second PCR of about 6 to 12 cycles. TCRdb passed the 5' RACE reads through MiXCR, listing each CDR3 protein once. In the table there are 870,000 or so distinct CDR3 sequences, around 30% of which are singletons. Sequencing was carried out using blood. The source is an elderly woman in good health.

Ten or more counts support this clonotype. The rearrangement uses TRBV5-1 and TRBJ2-7, with TRBD2 matching over 7 bases. Germline CDR1 reads SGHRS; CDR2 reads YFSETQ. Losses at the gene ends were 4 bases for V and 0 bases for J; bases not matched to a gene: 10. This CDR3 is built from 16 residues. The CDR3 here is CASSLTASGDSYEQYF. CDR3 nucleotide sequence: TGCGCCAGCAGCCTAACGGCGAGCGGGGACTCCTACGAGCAGTACTTC.

This clonotype was found many times. Just one base apart from a much larger clone, this may be a read error. CDR3 sequence (DNA): TGCGCCAGCAGCGGAAGGACAAACTCTAGCGGAACGGAGCAGTACTTC. Encoded protein: CASSGRTNSSGTEQYF. The chain joins TRBV4-1 to TRBJ2-7; TRBD2 agrees at 7 bases. Trimming took 5 bases from V and 7 from J; bases not matched to a gene: 17. The CDR3 totals 16 residues. Germline V lookup: CDR1 MGHRA, CDR2 YSYEKL.

This clonotype was seen ten or more times. The V and J genes are TRBV7-2 and TRBJ2-1; tentative D call: TRBD2 (6 bases). The CDR3 extends over 16 amino acids. Trimming stripped 2 bases from V and 2 bases from J, with 13 bases between. Germline CDR1 is SGHTA and CDR2 is FQGNSA. CDR3 bases: TGTGCCAGCAGCTTACAGGCGGGGACCACCTACAATGAGCAGTTCTTC. Amino acid sequence: CASSLQAGTTYNEQFF.

About this clonotype: A much larger clone sits a single nucleotide away, making a read error possible. V usage is TRBV6-2 or TRBV6-3 and J usage is TRBJ2-5; 8 nucleotides align to TRBD2. With V trimmed by 6 bases and J by 7 bases, 10 bases remained unmatched. The CDR3 has 14 residues. Germline V gives CDR1 MNHEY, CDR2 SVGEGT. The chain's CDR3 is CASSPSGGPRTQYF. In nucleotides, the CDR3 is TGTGCCAGCAGCCCCAGCGGGGGCCCTCGGACCCAGTACTTC.

This clonotype showed up just a few times. The CDR3 sequence is CASSVEQGGYNEQFF. The CDR3 nucleotides read TGTGCCAGCAGCGTAGAGCAGGGGGGTTACAATGAGCAGTTCTTC. The J gene is TRBJ2-1, the V gene TRBV9; tentatively, D is TRBD1 (7 bases). V shed 0 bases and J shed 4 bases, with 11 bases lying between them. The CDR3 runs 15 residues. The V gene's germline CDR1 is SGDLS and CDR2 YYNGEE.

This clonotype has ten or more counts. The chain links TRBV20-1 to TRBJ2-3, with a possible D match to TRBD1 (5 bases). Germline V CDR1 and CDR2: DFQATT, SNEGSKA (reference sequence). This CDR3 is built from 15 residues. The V and J ends lost 6 bases and 3 bases respectively, with 19 bases between them. The CDR3 sequence: CSAKADSLLTDTQYF. Here the CDR3 DNA reads TGCAGTGCCAAAGCTGACAGCCTTCTAACAGATACGCAGTATTTT.

This clonotype was counted between two and nine times. The rearrangement joins TRBV20-1 to TRBJ1-4; 10 bases fit TRBD1. From germline, CDR1 is DFQATT and CDR2 SNEGSKA (reference sequence). The CDR3 contains 18 residues. V lost 4 bases to trimming and J lost 1 base; unmatched junction nucleotides: 12. DNA for the CDR3: TGCAGTGCTAAAAGGATCCGGGACAGGGGAAGAACTAATGAAAAACTGTTTTTT. The encoded protein is CSAKRIRDRGRTNEKLFF.

The rearrangement uses TRBV10-3 and TRBJ2-2; 9 nucleotides agree with TRBD1. CDR1 and CDR2 from the germline V gene are ENHRY and SYGVKD. CDR3 length equals 17 residues. The V and J ends lost 6 bases and 0 bases, in that order; junction bases with no gene match: 8. The CDR3 DNA reads as TGTGCCATCAGGCCAACAGGGGGCGGGACGAACACCGGGGAGCTGTTTTTT. Translated, it gives CAIRPTGGGTNTGELFF.

For the CDR3, the DNA is TGTGCCAACCCCGGGACAAGGGACTCTGGGGCCAACGTCCTGACTTTC. Its translation: CANPGTRDSGANVLTF. The chain combines TRBV6-5 with TRBJ2-6, with a weak D call TRBD1 (6 bases). The V gene's germline CDR1 is MNHEY and CDR2 SVGAGI. V shed 10 bases and J shed 0 bases, with 16 bases lying between them. The CDR3 covers 16 residues.

The J gene is TRBJ2-2, the V gene TRBV6-6; D gene uncertain. This CDR3 contains 15 residues. Trimming removed 2 bases from V and 1 base from J, with 8 bases in between. Germline V gene lookup returns CDR1 MNHNY and CDR2 SVGAGI (reference sequence). The CDR3: CASSYTGRNTGELFF. The CDR3 nucleotides read TGTGCCAGCAGTTACACTGGCAGGAACACCGGGGAGCTGTTTTTT.

This clonotype was recorded many times. The chain has TRBV2 and TRBJ2-7; no reliable D call. The V and J ends lost 4 bases and 4 bases respectively, with 5 bases between them. This CDR3 region has 11 residues. The germline CDR1 and CDR2 sequences are SNHLY and FYNNEI. The CDR3 is CASSALYEQYF. CDR3 nucleotides: TGTGCCAGCAGTGCCCTTTACGAGCAGTACTTC.

This clonotype was counted ten times or more. CDR3 amino acids: CAISEATGDEQYF. The CDR3 DNA reads as TGTGCCATCAGTGAGGCCACAGGGGACGAGCAGTACTTC. V and J are TRBV10-3 and TRBJ2-5, with 7 bases matching TRBD1. Judging by the DNA end, TRBJ2-7 fits better; the J call may be wrong. The CDR3 sequence is 13 residues long. Germline lookup yields CDR1 ENHRY and CDR2 SYGVKD.

In regard to this clonotype: A much larger clone lies one base from this, so it may be a read error. This rearrangement joins TRBV25-1 to TRBJ2-7; unclear D gene. The ends were cut back, 6 bases at V and 6 bases at J, with 18 bases in the middle. Germline assignment: CDR1 MGHDK and CDR2 SYGVNS. The CDR3 length is 14 residues. The CDR3 sequence: CASRDGYNRAEQYF. The CDR3 DNA is TGTGCCAGCAGGGACGGGTACAACCGCGCCGAGCAGTACTTC.